This T cell receptor (beta chain) was retrieved from a study of a mutant IDH1 vaccine in newly diagnosed glioma. As for the study in general: Vaccines were first given 4-6 weeks after radiotherapy alone, or with temozolomide cycles.

CDR3 size: 15 residues. Germline CDR1 and CDR2: LNHDA and SQIVND (reference sequence). Trimming removed 6 bases at V and 6 bases at J, with 17 bases between. Note on this clone: Its antigen remains unknown.

Profiled with immunoSEQ multiplex PCR; TCRdb holds only in-frame clones, not every one. The sample has 75,000 to 80,000 clones, around nine tenths seen once. As for time point: week 5, during vaccination. The investigators gave 300 ug of mutant IDH1 20-mer peptide in each vaccine dose, together with topical imiquimod. The receptor comes from a woman aged 50 to 65 with glioma. The sample here was PBMCs, taken from a glioma patient whose treatment included an IDH1 peptide vaccine. V and J are TRBV19 and TRBJ1-4; the D gene is possibly TRBD1 (6 bases). CDR3 in amino acids: CASRQGTGAHEKLFF. The CDR3 DNA follows: TGTGCCAGTAGGCAAGGGACGGGGGCGCATGAAAAACTGTTTTTT.